The next 18 T cell receptor delta chains were all read from a single sample in a study of gamma-delta chains in newborns, infants, children. With CATT, TCRdb re-called clones from the reads. The sample consists of a few thousand delta-chain clones, around 9.3% of them appearing once. Source material: blood. The receptors derive from a child who was a newborn, infant or young child, either healthy, febrile or measles-vaccinated (not recorded which).

This clone occurred a few times. This is likely an artifact of a read error, given a far larger clone one base away. The same CDR3 can be traced to other DNA sequences in this sample. The J gene is TRDJ3, the V gene TRDV2; 11 bases map to TRDD3. This CDR3 is 18 amino acids long. Germline-derived CDR1 and CDR2 are GEAIGNYY and EKD. In DNA form, the CDR3 reads TGTGCCTGCGACACCGTACTGGGGGATACCTGGGACACCCGACAGATGTTTTTC. Translating it yields CACDTVLGDTWDTRQMFF.

In its sample, this clone was seen a few times. Translating this DNA gives a protein that differs at residue 6 from the TCRdb one, which belongs to a much larger clone; a read error is likely, and the protein shown is this translation. The chain combines TRDV2 with TRDJ1; unclear D gene. The CDR3 is 14 residues long. V was trimmed by 2 bases and J by 0 bases, leaving 9 bases between them. CDR1 and CDR2 (germline): GEAIGNYY, EKD. CDR3: CACDRDGYTDKLIF. CDR3 DNA sequence: TGTGCCTGTGACAGAGACGGTTACACCGATAAACTCATCTTT.

This clone is labeled large. Other DNA sequences in the same sample also yield this CDR3. The CDR3: CACDTISSWDTRQMFF. CDR3 bases: TGTGCCTGTGACACAATCAGCTCCTGGGACACCCGACAGATGTTTTTC. The chain joins TRDV2 to TRDJ3; D remains ambiguous. Trimming left V 1 base short and J 0 bases short, with 6 bases between. Germline V gene lookup returns CDR1 GEAIGNYY and CDR2 EKD. The CDR3 is 16 amino acids.

This clone is medium-sized in the sample. This chain links TRDV2 with TRDJ3, with a weak D call TRDD3 (6 bases). The CDR3 contains 18 residues. V was trimmed by 0 bases and J by 4 bases, leaving 15 bases between them. Per germline, CDR1 GEAIGNYY and CDR2 EKD. The CDR3 region is CACDTAGAVRWDTRQMFF. DNA for the CDR3: TGTGCCTGTGACACCGCTGGGGCAGTCAGATGGGACACCCGACAGATGTTTTTC.

Notes on this clone: The protein that TCRdb holds for this DNA derives from a much larger clone and differs from the translated DNA at residue 5, which likely indicates a read error; the protein shown here is translated from the DNA. The J gene is TRDJ1, the V gene TRDV2; the D gene is possibly TRDD3 (5 bases). The germline CDR1 and CDR2 sequences are GEAIGNYY and EKD. The V gene lost 3 bases and the J gene lost 5 bases, with 12 bases spanning the gap. CDR3 length equals 13 residues. The CDR3 loop reads CACDAWGGDKLIF. CDR3 bases: TGTGCCTGTGACGCTTGGGGAGGAGATAAACTCATCTTT.

There are a few counts of this clone. TCRdb's protein for this DNA is that of a much larger clone and differs from the translation at residue 11, likely a read error; the protein shown is the DNA translation. The gene calls are TRDV2 and TRDJ3, with 10 bases fitting TRDD3. Germline loops: CDR1 GEAIGNYY, CDR2 EKD. The CDR3 loop spans 16 amino acids. For the CDR3, the DNA is TGTGCCTGTGACATACTGGGGGATTGGGACGCCCGACAGATGTTTTTC. This sequence encodes CACDILGDWDARQMFF.

The sample holds a few counts of this clone. This likely stems from a read error, as it lies one base from a far larger clone. Other DNA sequences of this sample code for an identical CDR3. The chain recombines TRDV2 with TRDJ3; weak D call: TRDD3 (5 bases). Germline V gene lookup returns CDR1 GEAIGNYY and CDR2 EKD. The CDR3 totals 16 residues. V gave up 3 bases and J gave up 0 bases, with 8 bases separating them. Here the CDR3 DNA reads TGTGCCTGTGACTGGGGAAGCTCCTGGGACACCCGACAGATGTTTTTC. It yields the protein CACDWGSSWDTRQMFF.

The V gene lacks a call, and TRDJ2 is the J gene; no DNA check was done on the table's D call, TRDD3. CDR3 length: 14 amino acids. The CDR3 loop reads CAILGDHLTAPLFF. The CDR3 nucleotides read TGTGCCATACTGGGGGATCACCTGACAGCCCCACTCTTTTTT.

The chain recombines TRDV2 with TRDJ2; TRDD3 matches 9 bases. TCRdb gives no J gene; it was assigned here by matching the DNA to germline. The CDR3 extends over 20 amino acids. Germline loops: CDR1 GEAIGNYY, CDR2 EKD. V was clipped by 1 base and J by 2 bases; unmatched bases: 16. CDR3 in amino acids: CACDTGRWGISRTLTAQLFF. The CDR3 DNA reads as TGTGCCTGTGACACGGGGAGGTGGGGGATAAGCCGAACGTTGACAGCACAACTCTTCTTT.

This clone appeared a few times. Given a much more abundant clone one base away, this may be a read error. Different DNA sequences within this sample yield the same CDR3. This chain joins TRDV2 and TRDJ3, with 9 bases matching TRDD3. After removal of 0 bases from V and 1 base from J, the junction contained 12 bases not matched to a gene. The CDR3 sequence is 21 residues long. Looked up from germline, CDR1 is GEAIGNYY and CDR2 is EKD. CDR3 DNA: TGTGCCTGTGACACCGTGGATGCGGGGGATACTGGTTCCTGGGACACCCGACAGATGTTTTTC. This codes for CACDTVDAGDTGSWDTRQMFF.

Concerning this clone: This sequence may be a read error, since a much larger clone differs from it by one base. The same CDR3 is also encoded by other DNA sequences in this sample. The chain carries TRDV2 and TRDJ3; 12 bases match TRDD3. This CDR3 spans 20 amino acids. Germline V gives CDR1 GEAIGNYY, CDR2 EKD. The chain's CDR3 is CACDTVDHWGILGDTRQMFF. The CDR3 region has the DNA TGCGCCTGTGACACCGTTGATCACTGGGGGATACTCGGGGACACCCGACAGATGTTTTTC.

This clone qualifies as medium-sized (0.01 to 0.1%). The chain couples TRDV2 to TRDJ2, with D unresolved. V lost 1 base, J lost 4 bases, and 15 bases lay in between. Looked up from germline, CDR1 is GEAIGNYY and CDR2 is EKD. The CDR3 is 16 residues long. The CDR3 here is CACDTVSAPSTAQLFF. CDR3 DNA sequence: TGTGCCTGTGACACGGTTTCGGCCCCGTCGACAGCACAACTCTTCTTT.

This clone has more than one count but fewer than ten. A much larger clonotype is one base distant, so this may be a read error. This sample includes further DNA sequences coding for the same CDR3. V and J are TRDV2 and TRDJ3; 11 bases align to TRDD3. The germline CDR1 and CDR2 sequences are GEAIGNYY and EKD. The CDR3 runs 23 residues. The CDR3 is CACDKKGLPRWGIRSWDTRQMFF. CDR3 coding DNA: TGCGCCTGTGACAAAAAAGGCCTTCCTAGGTGGGGGATACGATCCTGGGACACCCGACAGATGTTTTTC.

In this sample, this clone turned up a few times. A much larger clone differs by one base, so this may be a read error. The same CDR3 also results from other DNA sequences found in this sample. This rearrangement joins TRDV2 to TRDJ3; 9 nucleotides match TRDD3. V gave up 0 bases and J gave up 0 bases; unmatched junction bases: 5. The CDR3 extends over 19 amino acids. Germline V gene data show CDR1 as GEAIGNYY and CDR2 as EKD. Here the CDR3 reads CACDTLLGESSWDTRQMFF. CDR3 DNA: TGTGCCTGTGACACCTTACTGGGGGAGAGCTCCTGGGACACCCGACAGATGTTTTTC.

Within the sample, this clone is medium-sized. The sample holds other DNA sequences that translate to the same CDR3. This rearrangement joins TRDV2 to TRDJ2; TRDD3 matches at 12 bases. V was clipped by 0 bases and J by 4 bases; unmatched bases: 5. The CDR3 totals 17 residues. Germline values: CDR1 GEAIGNYY, CDR2 EKD. CDR3 loop: CACDTVGLGDTTAQLFF. CDR3 in DNA: TGTGCCTGTGACACCGTAGGACTGGGGGATACGACAGCACAACTCTTCTTT.

This clone is categorized as large. The rearrangement links TRDV2 to TRDJ2; TRDD3 matches at 9 bases. Germline CDR1 reads GEAIGNYY; CDR2 reads EKD. CDR3 size: 14 residues. V shed 2 bases, J shed 5 bases, and the junction held 2 bases outside the gene matches. The CDR3 DNA reads TGTGCCTGTGACAGGGGATACGCTACAGCACAACTCTTCTTT. It is translated as CACDRGYATAQLFF.

This clone was found a few times. This sequence is one base from a far larger clone and is likely a read error. The V gene is TRDV2, the J gene TRDJ2; 12 nucleotides match TRDD3. The CDR3 is made up of 16 amino acids. CDR1 is GEAIGNYY and CDR2 is EKD in the germline V gene. CDR3 nucleotides: TGTGCCTGTGACATACTGGGGGATACTTTGACAGAACAACTCTTCTTT. Translation gives CACDILGDTLTEQLFF.

The V segment is TRDV2, and no J call was made; no check of the table's D call, TRDD3, against the DNA was made. The CDR3 is made up of 18 amino acids. Germline V gives CDR1 GEAIGNYY, CDR2 EKD. The CDR3 here is CACDTGDSNSWDTQQMFF. The CDR3 DNA reads as TGTGCCTGTGACACTGGGGATTCCAACTCCTGGGACACCCAACAAATGTTTTTC.